A selection of T cell receptor beta chains follows, all from one sample in a study of CD8 T cells in Susac syndrome. TCRdb itself ran the immunoSEQ multiplex PCR reads through MiXCR, one entry per CDR3 protein. The data show roughly 200,000 distinct CDR3 sequences, approximately 95% seen once. The specimen was CD4+ T cells from PBMCs. These receptor sequences come from a human donor with multiple sclerosis. Each CDR3 is given with its conserved first and last residue. Fields, in order: CDR3 length, D gene, V gene, J gene, CDR3 protein, CDR3 DNA. D genes are given only for firm matches.

16	.	TRBV23-1	TRBJ2-7	CASSLDVTTGAGEQYF	TGCGCCAGCAGTCTAGACGTTACAACGGGGGCAGGCGAGCAGTACTTC
14	.	TRBV9	TRBJ2-3	CASSVDPRTDTQYF	TGTGCCAGCAGCGTAGACCCTCGCACAGATACGCAGTATTTT
13	.	TRBV7-3	TRBJ1-2	CASSLLGRDGYTF	TGTGCCAGCAGCTTACTGGGGAGGGACGGCTACACCTTC
15	.	TRBV29-1	TRBJ1-2	CSAVISGGGGYGYTF	TGCAGCGCCGTGATATCGGGGGGAGGTGGCTATGGCTACACCTTC
14	.	TRBV20-1	TRBJ2-1	CSARLGLLGNEQFF	TGCAGTGCTAGATTGGGGCTCCTCGGCAATGAGCAGTTCTTC
13	TRBD2	TRBV27	TRBJ2-1	CASSRGGGNEQFF	TGTGCCAGCAGCCGCGGGGGGGGTAATGAGCAGTTCTTC
14	.	TRBV3-1	TRBJ2-1	CASSQVVGGGEQFF	TGTGCCAGCAGCCAAGTCGTTGGGGGAGGCGAGCAGTTCTTC
14	TRBD1	TRBV27	TRBJ1-1	CASSLRGLDTEAFF	TGTGCCAGCAGTTTAAGGGGGCTGGACACTGAAGCTTTCTTT
15	.	TRBV20-1	TRBJ2-7	CSASSRHLSSYEQYF	TGCAGTGCCTCCTCGAGGCATCTGAGCTCCTACGAGCAGTACTTC
14	.	TRBV29-1	TRBJ1-2	CSVEVGRVKDGYTF	TGCAGCGTTGAAGTAGGCAGGGTGAAGGATGGCTACACCTTC
15	TRBD1	TRBV18	TRBJ2-7	CASSPTGGSSYEQYF	TGTGCCAGCTCACCGACAGGGGGCTCGTCCTACGAGCAGTACTTC
14	.	TRBV20-1	TRBJ1-4	CSASSGPTNEKLFF	TGCAGTGCTAGTTCCGGTCCAACTAATGAAAAACTGTTTTTT
19	TRBD2	TRBV3-1	TRBJ2-7	CASSQDQRWTSGGRYEQYF	TGTGCCAGCAGCCAAGATCAGCGTTGGACTAGCGGGGGGAGGTACGAGCAGTACTTC
11	.	TRBV29-1	TRBJ2-1	CSVTTNNEQFF	TGCAGCGTTACGACAAACAATGAGCAGTTCTTC
15	.	TRBV7-9	TRBJ2-4	CASSPDRLAKNIQYF	TGTGCCAGCAGCCCGGACCGACTAGCCAAAAACATTCAGTACTTC
13	TRBD1	TRBV29-1	TRBJ1-1	CSAKTGEGTEAFF	TGCAGCGCAAAGACAGGGGAGGGCACTGAAGCTTTCTTT
13	TRBD1	TRBV3-1	TRBJ1-1	CASSQVPTGEAFF	TGTGCCAGCAGCCAGGTTCCGACAGGGGAAGCTTTCTTT
13	.	TRBV3-1	TRBJ2-7	CASGVSGTYEQYF	TGTGCCAGTGGGGTTAGCGGAACCTACGAGCAGTACTTC
13	.	TRBV12-3/TRBV12-4	TRBJ1-1	CASSLRGTGEAFF	TGTGCCAGCAGTTTACGGGGGACGGGTGAAGCTTTCTTT
14	TRBD1	TRBV30	TRBJ1-2	CAWSGSGTGVGYTF	TGTGCCTGGAGTGGTTCCGGGACAGGGGTCGGGTACACCTTC
15	.	TRBV11-2	TRBJ2-6	CASSLDSNGANVLTF	TGTGCCAGCAGCTTAGATTCAAATGGGGCCAACGTCCTGACTTTC
17	.	TRBV5-4	TRBJ2-1	CASSLATGGQGMNEQFF	TGTGCCAGCAGCTTGGCCACGGGCGGGCAGGGCATGAATGAGCAGTTCTTC
12	.	TRBV9	TRBJ2-1	CASSVGSHEQFF	TGTGCCAGCAGCGTAGGCAGTCATGAGCAGTTCTTC
13	.	TRBV5-1	TRBJ1-1	CASRAGLNTEAFF	TGCGCCAGCCGGGCAGGCCTGAACACTGAAGCTTTCTTT
15	.	TRBV30	TRBJ1-1	CAWSAGLGLNTEAFF	TGTGCCTGGAGTGCGGGGCTGGGGTTGAACACTGAAGCTTTCTTT
14	.	TRBV6-6	TRBJ2-3	CASSSKPLTDTQYF	TGTGCCAGCAGTTCCAAACCCCTCACAGATACGCAGTATTTT
16	.	TRBV3-1	TRBJ2-3	CASSQEGNSYTDTQYF	TGTGCCAGCAGCCAAGAAGGGAACAGTTACACAGATACGCAGTATTTT
15	.	TRBV5-1	TRBJ2-6	CASSLVVSGANVLTF	TGCGCCAGCAGCTTGGTAGTCTCTGGGGCCAACGTCCTGACTTTC
12	.	TRBV1	TRBJ2-1	CTSSQTSNEQFF	TGCACCAGCAGCCAAACTAGCAATGAGCAGTTCTTC
14	TRBD1	TRBV7-6	TRBJ2-3	CASSFGTATHTQYF	TGTGCCAGCAGCTTCGGGACAGCTACCCATACGCAGTATTTT
15	TRBD2	TRBV5-1	TRBJ2-5	CASNPRASGQETQYF	TGCGCCAGCAACCCCAGGGCTAGCGGCCAAGAGACCCAGTACTTC
16	.	TRBV18	TRBJ1-5	CASSPYQVGGNQPQHF	TGTGCCAGCTCACCTTATCAGGTAGGGGGCAATCAGCCCCAGCATTTT